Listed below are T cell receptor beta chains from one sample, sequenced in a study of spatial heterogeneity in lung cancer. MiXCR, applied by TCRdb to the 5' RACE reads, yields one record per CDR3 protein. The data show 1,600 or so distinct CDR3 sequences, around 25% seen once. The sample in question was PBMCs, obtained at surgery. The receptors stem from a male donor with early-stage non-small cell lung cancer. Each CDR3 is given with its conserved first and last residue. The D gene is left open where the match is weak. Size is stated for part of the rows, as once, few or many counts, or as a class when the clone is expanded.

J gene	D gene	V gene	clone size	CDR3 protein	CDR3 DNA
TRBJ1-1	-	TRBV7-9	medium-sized	CANGGSGTEAFF	TGTGCCAACGGGGGGTCGGGAACTGAAGCTTTCTTT
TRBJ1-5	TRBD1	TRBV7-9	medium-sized	CASSHTGAGDQPQHF	TGTGCCAGCAGTCATACAGGGGCAGGGGATCAGCCCCAGCATTTT
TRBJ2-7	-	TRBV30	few	CAWGLGGFTSYEQYF	TGTGCCTGGGGCCTAGGGGGATTCACCTCCTACGAGCAGTACTTC
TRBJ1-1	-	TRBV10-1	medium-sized	CASSETGTEAFF	TGCGCCAGCAGTGAGACGGGAACTGAAGCTTTCTTT
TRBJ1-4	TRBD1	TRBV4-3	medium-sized	CASSQEQGSRKLFF	TGCGCCAGCAGCCAAGAACAGGGGTCTCGCAAACTGTTTTTT
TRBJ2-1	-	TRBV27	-	CASTPPGLNEQFF	TGTGCCAGCACCCCCCCAGGGTTAAATGAGCAGTTCTTC
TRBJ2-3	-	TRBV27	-	CASSSITGLRTDTQYF	TGTGCCAGCAGTTCAATAACAGGGCTCCGCACAGATACGCAGTATTTT
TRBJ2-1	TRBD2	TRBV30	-	CAWTGTSASFSF	TGTGCCTGGACCGGGACTAGCGCCTCTTTCTCCTTC
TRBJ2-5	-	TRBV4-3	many	CASSQDRGETQYF	TGCGCCAGCAGCCAAGATCGAGGGGAGACCCAGTACTTC
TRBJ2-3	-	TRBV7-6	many	CASSLRGRSSTDTQYF	TGTGCCAGCAGCTTAAGGGGGAGAAGTAGCACAGATACGCAGTATTTT
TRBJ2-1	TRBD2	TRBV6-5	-	CASTRGRYNEQFF	TGTGCCAGCACGCGCGGGAGGTACAATGAGCAGTTCTTC
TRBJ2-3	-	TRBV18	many	CASSPGSWDTQYF	TGTGCCAGCTCACCCGGGAGCTGGGATACGCAGTATTTT
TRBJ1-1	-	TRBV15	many	CATSRDSRGGGLSFF	TGTGCCACCAGCAGAGATTCGCGAGGAGGCGGTTTGAGCTTCTTT
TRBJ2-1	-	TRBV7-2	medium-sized	CASSRYNEQFF	TGTGCCAGCAGCCGCTACAATGAGCAGTTCTTC
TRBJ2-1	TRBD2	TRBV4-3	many	CASSQQTSGRGVEQFF	TGCGCCAGCAGCCAGCAGACTAGCGGGAGAGGTGTTGAGCAGTTCTTC
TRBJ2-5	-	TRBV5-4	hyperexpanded	CASSLEPGETQYF	TGTGCCAGCAGCTTGGAGCCGGGGGAGACCCAGTACTTC
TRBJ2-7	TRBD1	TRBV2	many	CASSLGTAISYEQYF	TGTGCCAGCAGTCTAGGGACAGCGATCTCCTACGAGCAGTACTTC
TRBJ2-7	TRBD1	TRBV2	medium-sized	CASDGQGPYEQYF	TGTGCCAGCGACGGACAGGGACCCTACGAGCAGTACTTC
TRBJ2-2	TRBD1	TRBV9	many	CASSVETGATGELFF	TGTGCCAGCAGCGTAGAGACAGGGGCGACCGGGGAGCTGTTTTTT
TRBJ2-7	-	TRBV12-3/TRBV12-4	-	CASSLGSRRANPYEQYF	TGTGCCAGCAGTCTCGGTTCTAGGCGCGCGAATCCCTACGAGCAGTACTTC
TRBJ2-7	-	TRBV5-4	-	CASSSAAGTSF	TGTGCCAGCAGCTCGGCGGCGGGGACCTCCTTT
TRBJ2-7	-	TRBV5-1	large	CASRLLAASYEQYF	TGCGCCAGCAGACTACTAGCCGCCTCCTACGAGCAGTACTTC
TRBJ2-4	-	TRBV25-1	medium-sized	CASSSAGADIQYF	TGTGCCAGCAGTTCCGCAGGGGCGGACATTCAGTACTTC
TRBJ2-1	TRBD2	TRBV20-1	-	CSASSAGGNEQFF	TGCAGTGCTAGCTCAGCGGGAGGAAATGAGCAGTTCTTC